The 19 T cell receptor beta chains given below trace back to one sample, sequenced in a study of shared clonotypes between healthy human individuals. Produced via immunoSEQ multiplex PCR; TCRdb's table is partial and in-frame only. The table lists hundreds of thousands of clones, 95% to 98% of them singletons. The sample consisted of naive CD4+ T cells sorted from blood. Specified subset: CD45RA+ positively selected. The receptor source for this set is a woman aged 25-40 years in good health.

This clone was recorded once. This chain links TRBV18 with TRBJ1-5, with a possible D match to TRBD1 (5 bases). Trimming took 2 bases from V and 6 from J, leaving 11 bases between them. The germline V gene encodes CDR1 KGHSH and CDR2 LQKENI. This CDR3 comprises 14 residues. The CDR3 DNA reads TGTGCCAGCTCACCAGCAGGTGGGGCTCAGCCCCAGCATTTT. Its protein is CASSPAGGAQPQHF.

The V gene is TRBV28, the J gene TRBJ2-3; D not certain. This CDR3 has 14 amino acids. V lost 1 base and J 3 bases, leaving 8 bases between the germline ends. Per the germline V gene, CDR1 is MDHEN and CDR2 is SYDVKM. The CDR3 is CASSLYLKTDTQYF. Written as DNA, the CDR3 is TGTGCCAGCAGTTTATATCTTAAGACAGATACGCAGTATTTT. Supplemented by reference TRBV28 and TRBJ2-3, the full variable domain reads DVKVTQSSRYLVKRTGEKVFLECVQDMDHENMFWYRQDPGLGLRLIYFSYDVKMKEKGDIPEGYSVSREKKERFSLILESASTNQTSMYLCASSLYLKTDTQYFGPGTRLTVL.

The rearrangement links TRBV5-6 to TRBJ2-1, with 8 nucleotides matching TRBD1. The CDR3 is 17 residues long. Germline CDR1 and CDR2: SGHDT and YYEEEE. V was clipped by 3 bases and J by 5 bases; unmatched bases: 13. The CDR3 region is CASSWTGYHYLNNEQFF. The CDR3 DNA reads as TGTGCCAGCAGCTGGACAGGGTACCATTATCTTAACAATGAGCAGTTCTTC.

V is TRBV6-5 and J is TRBJ1-5, with a possible D match to TRBD1 (6 bases). The CDR3 covers 14 residues. Trimming removed 5 bases from V and 6 bases from J, with 14 bases in between. Germline CDR1 MNHEY, CDR2 SVGAGI. CDR3 in amino acids: CASSRDRFAQPQHF. The CDR3 DNA follows: TGTGCCAGCAGTCGAGACAGGTTTGCTCAGCCCCAGCATTTT.

This clone appeared a single time. The V gene is TRBV19, the J gene TRBJ1-2, with D uncertain. Germline V gene sequence: CDR1 LNHDA, CDR2 SQIVND (reference sequence). V was cut by 5 bases and J by 8 bases, with 18 bases left in between. This CDR3 region has 14 residues. CDR3: CASSPNDRTGGYTF. In DNA, the CDR3 is TGTGCCAGTAGTCCGAACGACCGGACGGGGGGCTACACCTTC. The full variable domain, in which reference TRBV19 and TRBJ1-2 provide the parts outside the CDR3, is DGGITQSPKYLFRKEGQNVTLSCEQNLNHDAMYWYRQDPGQGLRLIYYSQIVNDFQKGDIAEGYSVSREKKESFPLTVTSAQKNPTAFYLCASSPNDRTGGYTFGSGTRLTVV.

V is TRBV19 and J is TRBJ1-2, with TRBD1 matching 9 bases. Germline lookup yields CDR1 LNHDA and CDR2 SQIVND (reference sequence). The length of the CDR3 is 16 residues. V gave up 6 bases and J gave up 4 bases; unmatched junction bases: 12. CDR3 nucleotide sequence: TGTGCCAGTAGAACTCAGGCCGGGACAGGGCCCTATGGCTACACCTTC. This codes for CASRTQAGTGPYGYTF.

The V call is TRBV5-8, the J call TRBJ2-5; D remains ambiguous. The V and J ends lost 0 bases and 0 bases respectively, with 9 bases between them. This CDR3 is 15 amino acids long. The germline V gene has CDR1 SGHTS and CDR2 YDEGEE. CDR3 DNA: TGTGCCAGCAGCTTGGTGGTCGTCGACCAAGAGACCCAGTACTTC. Amino acids: CASSLVVVDQETQYF. Full variable domain (rest looked up from reference TRBV5-8 and TRBJ2-5): EAGVTQSPTHLIKTRGQQATLRCSPISGHTSVYWYQQALGLGLQFLLWYDEGEERNRGNFPPRFSGRQFPNYSSELNVNALELEDSALYLCASSLVVVDQETQYFGPGTRLLVL.

The chain carries TRBV28 and TRBJ2-4; 7 bases fit TRBD1. CDR1 and CDR2 from the germline V gene are MDHEN and SYDVKM. The CDR3 covers 17 residues. Germline trimming cut 5 bases from V and 9 bases from J; bases unmatched to any gene: 19. In nucleotides, the CDR3 is TGTGCCAGCAGTGGATACACGACAGGGATCGCTAAGGGCATTCAGTACTTC. It is translated as CASSGYTTGIAKGIQYF.

The V and J genes are TRBV7-9 and TRBJ2-7; tentatively, D is TRBD1 or TRBD2 (6 bases each). The V and J ends lost 3 bases and 6 bases respectively, with 18 bases between them. The CDR3 has 15 amino acids. Germline CDR1 and CDR2: SEHNR and FQNEAQ (reference sequence). CDR3 bases: TGTGCCAGCAGCTTCACCGGGGGCGGAGGGGTCGAGCAGTACTTC. Encoded protein: CASSFTGGGGVEQYF.

The V and J genes are TRBV11-2 and TRBJ2-3, with 11 bases lining up with TRBD1. Per the germline V gene, CDR1 is SGHAT and CDR2 is FQNNGV. V shed 7 bases, J shed 5 bases, and the junction held 11 bases outside the gene matches. The CDR3 extends over 16 amino acids. CDR3 sequence reads: CASIEGQGVLEDTQYF. CDR3 bases: TGTGCCAGCATAGAGGGACAGGGGGTGCTGGAAGATACGCAGTATTTT.

Comment on this clone: This CDR3 is also generated by other DNA sequences in the sample. CDR3 bases: TGCGCCAGCAGCTTCTCCGGCACAGATACGCAGTATTTT. Translating it yields CASSFSGTDTQYF. The chain recombines TRBV5-1 with TRBJ2-3; D gene unclear. This CDR3 comprises 13 residues. The germline V gene has CDR1 SGHRS and CDR2 YFSETQ. V dropped 2 bases and J dropped 1 base, with 5 bases sitting between them.

The chain has TRBV18 and TRBJ2-1; unclear D gene. The CDR3 sequence is 15 residues long. Germline CDR1 KGHSH, CDR2 LQKENI. V lost 0 bases to trimming and J lost 4 bases, with 10 bases between them. The CDR3 spells CASSPPMAEYNEQFF. The CDR3 DNA reads TGTGCCAGCTCACCACCGATGGCGGAGTACAATGAGCAGTTCTTC.

This clone appeared a single time. This chain joins TRBV5-4 and TRBJ2-3; the D gene is possibly TRBD2 (5 bases). Germline CDR1 and CDR2: SGHNT and YYREEE (reference sequence). The CDR3 consists of 14 residues. With 0 bases removed from V and 4 bases from J, the gap between germline ends came to 9 bases. The CDR3 region is CASSLGRVPDTQYF. CDR3 coding DNA: TGTGCCAGCAGCTTGGGGCGGGTGCCAGATACGCAGTATTTT.

This sequence joins TRBV21-1 and TRBJ1-5; TRBD1 was called by the table and not checked on the DNA. TRBV21-1 is given as a pseudogene. The CDR3 contains 15 residues. CDR3 sequence (DNA): TGTGCCAGCACGACAGGGACAAATAGCAATCAGCCCCAGCATTTT. This sequence encodes CASTTGTNSNQPQHF.

The chain recombines TRBV27 with TRBJ2-1, with 8 bases identical to TRBD2. The V segment lost 4 bases and the J segment 8 bases; nucleotides outside the gene matches: 16. Germline V gene lookup returns CDR1 MNHEY and CDR2 SMNVEV (reference sequence). There are 17 residues in the CDR3. CDR3 protein: CASSSLGVAGYLDEQFF. CDR3 DNA sequence: TGTGCCAGCAGTTCTTTGGGAGTAGCGGGATACCTCGATGAGCAGTTCTTC.

This clone came up a few times. The chain carries TRBV7-8 and TRBJ1-5; possibly TRBD1 for D (5 bases). CDR3 length: 14 amino acids. Trimming removed 5 bases from V and 5 bases from J, with 13 bases in between. In germline, CDR1 is SGHVS, CDR2 FQNEAQ. CDR3 nucleotides: TGTGCCAGCAGCCCCGGGACGGACCATCAGCCCCAGCATTTT. Translated: CASSPGTDHQPQHF.

The chain joins TRBV11-1 to TRBJ1-2; maybe TRBD1 (5 bases). V lost 3 bases, J lost 2 bases, and 10 bases lay in between. The CDR3 extends over 14 amino acids. The germline V gene encodes CDR1 SGHAT and CDR2 FQDESV (reference sequence). The CDR3 is CASSFQGVNYGYTF. The DNA of the CDR3 is TGTGCCAGCAGCTTTCAAGGGGTGAACTATGGCTACACCTTC.

V and J are TRBV28 and TRBJ2-1; 8 bases align to TRBD2. Germline V gene data show CDR1 as MDHEN and CDR2 as SYDVKM. The CDR3 runs 17 residues. After removal of 6 bases from V and 2 bases from J, the junction contained 12 bases not matched to a gene. Here the CDR3 reads CASSYPARTSPYNEQFF. The CDR3 DNA reads as TGTGCCAGCAGCTACCCCGCCCGGACTAGCCCCTACAATGAGCAGTTCTTC.

This chain joins TRBV7-2 and TRBJ2-3, with D possibly being TRBD1 or TRBD2 (6 bases each). The CDR3 is 14 amino acids. Trimming removed 9 bases at V and 2 bases at J, with 15 bases between. The V gene's germline CDR1 is SGHTA and CDR2 FQGNSA. CDR3 residues: CASRLGGPTDTQYF. The CDR3 nucleotides read TGTGCCAGTAGATTGGGGGGCCCCACAGATACGCAGTATTTT.